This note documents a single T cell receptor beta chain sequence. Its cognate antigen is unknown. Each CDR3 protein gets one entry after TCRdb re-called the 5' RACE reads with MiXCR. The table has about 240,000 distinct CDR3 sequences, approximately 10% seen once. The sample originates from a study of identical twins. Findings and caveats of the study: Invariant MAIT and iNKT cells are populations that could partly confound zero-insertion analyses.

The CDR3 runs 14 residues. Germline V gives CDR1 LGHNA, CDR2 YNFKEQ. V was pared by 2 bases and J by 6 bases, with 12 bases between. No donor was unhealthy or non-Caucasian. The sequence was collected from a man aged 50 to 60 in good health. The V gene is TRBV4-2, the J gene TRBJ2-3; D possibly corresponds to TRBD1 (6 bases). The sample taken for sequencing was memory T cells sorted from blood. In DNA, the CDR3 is TGTGCCAGCAGCCAACTAGGGGGTTATGATACGCAGTATTTT. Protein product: CASSQLGGYDTQYF.